The clone carrying this TCR beta chain has more than one count but fewer than ten. Its antigen is not identified. Individual cDNA molecules were tagged with unique molecular identifiers, the study reported. One entry per CDR3 protein results from TCRdb running MiXCR on the 5' RACE reads. In the table there are 50,000 to 75,000 distinct CDR3 sequences, 12% of which are singletons. This sample is drawn from a study of early T cells in non-severe SARS-CoV-2 infection. As for the study in general: Sequenced material consisted of bulk RNA (from unsorted whole blood), and chains were unpaired. Study-wide results and limits: The study's VDJdb matching favored anti-spike CD8 responses and missed private and CD4 specificities.

From germline, CDR1 is MGHRA and CDR2 YSYEKL. This CDR3 has 15 residues. Trimming left V 2 bases short and J 3 bases short, with 11 bases between. The chain carries TRBV4-1 and TRBJ1-3; D is perhaps TRBD1 (6 bases). The clonotype was recovered from an adult who was a healthcare worker with PCR-confirmed SARS-CoV-2 infection or an uninfected control (not recorded which). The donor label of this sample is uncertain. This specimen was whole blood, taken at baseline. CDR3 residues: CASSQTGIVGNTIYF. The DNA for the CDR3 is TGCGCCAGCAGCCAAACAGGGATTGTTGGAAACACCATATATTTT.